The following is a T cell receptor (beta chain) sequence with its context. Its antigen remains unidentified. This CDR3 contains 12 residues. The germline gives CDR1 MDHEN, CDR2 SYDVKM. Trimming took 1 base from V and 6 from J, leaving 7 bases between them. The sample belongs to a study of PD-1 blockade in classical Hodgkin lymphoma. For the study at large: Patients were infused with nivolumab 3 mg/kg every 2 weeks. Findings of the study overall: The origin of the repertoire differences remains undefined, with disease activity or prior therapy as possible causes. Patients with an early start, nivolumab under 1 year after ASCT, were excluded. Reported findings placed baseline TCR diversity lower in newly diagnosed patients (compared with healthy donors).

Profiled with immunoSEQ multiplex PCR; TCRdb holds only in-frame clones, not every one. The sample holds about 98,000 clones, roughly 90% seen once. Every patient experienced relapse after autologous stem cell transplantation, and brentuximab vedotin exposure varied. The starting material was peripheral blood mononuclear cells (PBMCs), obtained at baseline. The sequence was collected from a human donor with classical Hodgkin lymphoma. The gene calls are TRBV28 and TRBJ2-7; D is perhaps TRBD2 (6 bases). CDR3 sequence (DNA): TGTGCCAGCAGTTTATTGGGGGGCGAGCAGTACTTC. It is translated as CASSLLGGEQYF.